This T cell receptor (beta chain) was captured by sequencing in a study of CD8 T cells in Susac syndrome. RNA totalling roughly 0.45 to 1 ug underwent reverse transcription with random hexamers. TCRdb independently ran MiXCR on the immunoSEQ multiplex PCR reads; one entry per CDR3 protein. Altogether about 280,000 distinct CDR3 sequences are present, roughly 84% being singletons, with the ten largest covering over 0.1%. V shed 4 bases and J shed 0 bases, with 13 bases lying between them. Germline CDR1 reads SEHNR; CDR2 reads FQNEAQ (reference sequence). This CDR3 is 16 amino acids long. This chain uses TRBV7-9 with TRBJ2-1; no clear D gene. The specimen was CD8+ T cells from PBMCs. This TCR derives from a human donor with multiple sclerosis. The CDR3 DNA sequence: TGTGCCAGCAGCTCCGGATCCGGGTCCTCCTACAATGAGCAGTTCTTC. Residues: CASSSGSGSSYNEQFF.